The 27 T cell receptor beta chains given below trace back to one sample, sequenced in a study of shared clonotypes between healthy human individuals. Here immunoSEQ multiplex PCR was the method, and the copy in TCRdb shows in-frame clones only, minus some. Of hundreds of thousands of clones listed, 70% to 80% are singletons. The sample taken for sequencing was PBMCs. The receptors originated from a woman between 35 and 50 years old in good health. Some clones in this sample may be carry-over from other donors' samples.

The chain employs TRBV28 and TRBJ2-7; D is uncertain. The V end lost 5 bases, the J end lost 6 bases, and 8 bases lay between the germline ends. This CDR3 comprises 11 residues. Germline V CDR1 and CDR2: MDHEN, SYDVKM. The CDR3 DNA reads as TGTGCCAGCAGTCCCTTGTCCGAGCAGTACTTC. This sequence encodes CASSPLSEQYF.

This clone appeared many times. V is TRBV30 and J is TRBJ1-6; 7 nucleotides line up with TRBD1. This CDR3 is built from 17 residues. CDR1 and CDR2 (germline): GTSNPN, SVGIG (reference sequence). V trimming: 0 bases; J trimming: 5 bases; junction bases outside the gene matches: 10. The CDR3 nucleotides read TGTGCCTGGAGTGTGATGGGGACAGCCCTGAATAATTCACCCCTCCACTTT. This gives the protein CAWSVMGTALNNSPLHF.

This clone has only a few counts. For the CDR3, the DNA is TGTGCCATCAGTGGGGCCAGTAACACTGAAGCTTTCTTT. This sequence encodes CAISGASNTEAFF. The V call is TRBV10-3, the J call TRBJ1-1; D is unresolved. The V gene lost 4 bases and the J gene lost 2 bases, with 8 bases spanning the gap. The CDR3 runs 13 residues. The V gene's germline CDR1 is ENHRY and CDR2 SYGVKD.

The genes are TRBV7-9 and TRBJ2-5; D perhaps matches TRBD2 (5 bases). The last part of the DNA fits TRBJ2-7 better; the J call may be wrong. The CDR3 runs to 12 residues. CDR1 and CDR2 from the germline V gene are SEHNR and FQNEAQ (reference sequence). Written as DNA, the CDR3 is TGTGCCAGCAGCATCGGGGTCTACGAGCAGTACTTC. Encoded protein: CASSIGVYEQYF.

V is TRBV4-2 and J is TRBJ1-2; TRBD1 matches at 9 bases. After removal of 1 base from V and 8 bases from J, the junction contained 5 bases not matched to a gene. The CDR3 is 14 amino acids. The V gene's germline CDR1 is LGHNA and CDR2 YNFKEQ. In DNA form, the CDR3 reads TGTGCCAGCAGCCAAGCGGGACAGGGATACGGCTACACCTTC. Encoded protein: CASSQAGQGYGYTF.

This chain links TRBV5-1 with TRBJ2-1; 14 positions agree with TRBD2. V shed 4 bases and J 4 bases; nucleotides not matched to a gene: 4. The CDR3 contains 16 residues. The germline gives CDR1 SGHRS, CDR2 YFSETQ. The CDR3 DNA reads as TGCGCCAGCAGCCCGTGGACTAGCGGGAGGTACAATGAGCAGTTCTTC. Translation: CASSPWTSGRYNEQFF.

CDR3 region: CASRQPGLAGVHEQYF. CDR3 DNA sequence: TGTGCCAGCAGGCAACCGGGACTAGCGGGAGTGCATGAGCAGTACTTC. The rearrangement links TRBV28 to TRBJ2-7; 14 positions agree with TRBD2. The V gene end was trimmed by 6 bases and the J gene end by 7 bases; junction bases not matched to a gene: 11. Per the germline V gene, CDR1 is MDHEN and CDR2 is SYDVKM. The CDR3 consists of 16 residues.

The genes are TRBV4-1 and TRBJ1-1, with D perhaps matching TRBD1 (5 bases). Deletions cut 0 bases from V and 0 bases from J, with 8 bases between. The CDR3 loop spans 15 amino acids. Germline V gene data show CDR1 as MGHRA and CDR2 as YSYEKL. The CDR3 region is CASSQDWTLNTEAFF. As DNA, the CDR3 is TGCGCCAGCAGCCAAGATTGGACATTGAACACTGAAGCTTTCTTT.

This clone has more than one count but fewer than ten. The J gene is TRBJ1-5, the V gene TRBV19; D might be TRBD1 (6 bases). This CDR3 contains 14 residues. Per the germline V gene, CDR1 is LNHDA and CDR2 is SQIVND (reference sequence). Deletions cut 6 bases from V and 3 bases from J, with 12 bases between. This CDR3 is CASSKQGSNQPQHF. The DNA of the CDR3 is TGTGCCAGTAGCAAACAGGGCTCCAATCAGCCCCAGCATTTT. Drawing the rest from reference TRBV19 and TRBJ1-5, the complete variable domain is DGGITQSPKYLFRKEGQNVTLSCEQNLNHDAMYWYRQDPGQGLRLIYYSQIVNDFQKGDIAEGYSVSREKKESFPLTVTSAQKNPTAFYLCASSKQGSNQPQHFGDGTRLSIL.

This chain uses TRBV28 with TRBJ1-5; D remains unclear. Germline CDR1 is MDHEN and CDR2 is SYDVKM. The CDR3 has 15 residues. V was shortened by 4 bases and J by 4 bases, with 14 bases between the two germline ends. The CDR3 loop reads CASSYPPQPNQPQHF. In DNA form, the CDR3 reads TGTGCCAGCAGTTATCCCCCGCAGCCTAATCAGCCCCAGCATTTT.

The V and J genes are TRBV29-1 and TRBJ1-3, with D unresolved. The CDR3 spans 11 residues. The V gene's germline CDR1 is SQVTM and CDR2 ANQGSEA. V was clipped by 6 bases and J by 7 bases, with 10 bases between them. CDR3 residues: CSVISRNTIYF. CDR3 nucleotides: TGCAGCGTGATCTCCCGGAACACCATATATTTT. The full variable domain, its missing parts supplied by reference TRBV29-1 and TRBJ1-3, is SAVISQKPSRDICQRGTSLTIQCQVDSQVTMMFWYRQQPGQSLTLIATANQGSEATYESGFVIDKFPISRPNLTFSTLTVSNMSPEDSSIYLCSVISRNTIYFGEGSWLTVV.

On this clone itself: Different DNA sequences within this sample yield the same CDR3. This sequence joins TRBV5-1 and TRBJ2-1; 10 bases map to TRBD1. V was pared by 0 bases and J by 4 bases, with 1 base of the junction left unmatched. Germline values: CDR1 SGHRS, CDR2 YFSETQ. The CDR3 is 15 residues long. Written as DNA, the CDR3 is TGCGCCAGCAGCTTGGGACAGGGGGCTTACAATGAGCAGTTCTTC. Protein product: CASSLGQGAYNEQFF.

This clone has only one observation. This sequence joins TRBV7-6 and TRBJ2-2; 9 bases line up with TRBD2. The V gene end was trimmed by 2 bases and the J gene end by 2 bases; junction bases not matched to a gene: 6. Germline loops: CDR1 SGHVS, CDR2 FNYEAQ. This CDR3 has 17 residues. The CDR3 here is CASSLRGGTSNTGELFF. In DNA form, the CDR3 reads TGTGCCAGCAGCTTAAGGGGCGGGACTAGCAACACCGGGGAGCTGTTTTTT.

This clone appeared a few times. The chain couples TRBV14 to TRBJ2-3; D is ambiguous. In germline, CDR1 is SGHDN, CDR2 FVKESK. The V end was cut by 2 bases, the J end by 6 bases, with 9 bases between. CDR3 length: 13 amino acids. CDR3 coding DNA: TGTGCCAGCAGCCAAAATCCCGGGGATACGCAGTATTTT. As protein: CASSQNPGDTQYF.

The chain combines TRBV6-1 with TRBJ2-7; D perhaps matches TRBD2 (6 bases). The CDR3 has 14 amino acids. V gave up 10 bases and J gave up 1 base, with 17 bases separating them. The germline V gene encodes CDR1 MNHNS and CDR2 SASEGT. The CDR3: CATHRPEGSYEQYF. In nucleotides, the CDR3 is TGTGCCACCCATAGACCGGAGGGGTCCTACGAGCAGTACTTC.

The chain links TRBV5-4 to TRBJ2-5, with D possibly being TRBD1 (6 bases). V lost 2 bases and J 3 bases, leaving 8 bases between the germline ends. The CDR3 is 13 amino acids. Germline loops: CDR1 SGHNT, CDR2 YYREEE (reference sequence). The CDR3 here is CASSFRGEETQYF. DNA for the CDR3: TGTGCCAGCAGCTTCAGGGGCGAAGAGACCCAGTACTTC. Full variable domain (remainder filled in from reference TRBV5-4 and TRBJ2-5): ETGVTQSPTHLIKTRGQQVTLRCSSQSGHNTVSWYQQALGQGPQFIFQYYREEENGRGNFPPRFSGLQFPNYSSELNVNALELDDSALYLCASSFRGEETQYFGPGTRLLVL.

This chain joins TRBV11-2 and TRBJ1-5; D might be TRBD1 (6 bases). Germline V CDR1 and CDR2: SGHAT, FQNNGV. This CDR3 contains 18 residues. V was shortened by 0 bases and J by 0 bases, with 15 bases between the two germline ends. The CDR3 is CASSLDRDTGSSNQPQHF. The CDR3 DNA sequence: TGTGCCAGCAGCTTAGATCGGGATACAGGGAGTAGCAATCAGCCCCAGCATTTT.

With regard to this clone: Other DNA sequences in this sample translate to the same CDR3. The V call is TRBV5-1, the J call TRBJ2-1; 10 nucleotides agree with TRBD2. Trimming took 0 bases from V and 1 from J; bases not matched to a gene: 4. Germline lookup yields CDR1 SGHRS and CDR2 YFSETQ. This CDR3 region has 17 residues. The DNA for the CDR3 is TGCGCCAGCAGCTTGGAAGCTAGCGGGAGTTCCTACAATGAGCAGTTCTTC. This codes for CASSLEASGSSYNEQFF.

In regard to this clone: The limits of the CDR3 on the DNA are not certain, so only TCRdb's listed CDR3 is given. V is TRBV5-4 and J is TRBJ1-5; TRBD1, the table's D call, was not compared with the DNA. With termini counted, the CDR3 has 13 amino acids. Germline V gene lookup returns CDR1 SGHNT and CDR2 YYREEE (reference sequence). The CDR3 protein is CASSLAGESPSIF.

J is TRBJ1-1 and V is TRBV9; possible D gene TRBD1, 6 bases. Trimming pared 4 bases from V and 0 bases from J, leaving 13 bases between. The CDR3 is 15 amino acids. Germline V CDR1 and CDR2: SGDLS, YYNGEE. CDR3 protein: CASSRRQALNTEAFF. CDR3 DNA sequence: TGTGCCAGCAGCAGACGACAGGCCTTGAACACTGAAGCTTTCTTT.

A few counts support this clone. The J gene is TRBJ1-3, the V gene TRBV11-2, with D possibly being TRBD1 (5 bases). Germline CDR1 is SGHAT and CDR2 is FQNNGV. V was clipped by 0 bases and J by 7 bases, with 16 bases between them. The CDR3 covers 16 residues. CDR3 bases: TGTGCCAGCAGCTTAGATCCGTTTACCAGGGCGAACACCATATATTTT. Translation gives CASSLDPFTRANTIYF.

To note about this clone: Germline is not matched at one junction end, which may reflect a read error. The rearrangement uses TRBV29-1 and TRBJ2-3; possible D gene TRBD2, 5 bases. CDR1 and CDR2 (germline): SQVTM, ANQGSEA. CDR3 size: 13 residues. CDR3 in amino acids: CSVEADGTDTQYF. The CDR3 region has the DNA TGCAGCGTAGAAGCGGACGGCACAGATACGCAGTATTTT.

The chain is built from TRBV28 and TRBJ1-2; 7 bases map to TRBD1. With 4 bases clipped from V and 4 bases from J, the junction kept 9 bases outside the gene matches. Germline V gives CDR1 MDHEN, CDR2 SYDVKM. The CDR3 covers 15 residues. The CDR3 protein is CASSSPVTGPYGYTF. The CDR3 coding sequence is TGTGCCAGCAGTTCCCCTGTGACAGGGCCCTATGGCTACACCTTC.

The chain recombines TRBV6-1 with TRBJ2-2; D perhaps matches TRBD1 (6 bases). Per germline, CDR1 MNHNS and CDR2 SASEGT. This CDR3 is 15 amino acids long. V lost 2 bases and J lost 4, with 11 bases in between. The CDR3 reads CASSEYRVGTGELFF. Here the CDR3 DNA reads TGTGCCAGCAGTGAATACAGGGTTGGCACCGGGGAGCTGTTTTTT.

V and J are TRBV15 and TRBJ2-6; the D is unclear. The length of the CDR3 is 15 residues. Germline V lookup: CDR1 LNHNV, CDR2 YYDKDF (reference sequence). Trimming left V 3 bases short and J 2 bases short, with 8 bases between. The CDR3 sequence is CATSRVSAGANVLTF. CDR3 coding DNA: TGTGCCACCAGCAGGGTTTCGGCTGGGGCCAACGTCCTGACTTTC.

The chain employs TRBV25-1 and TRBJ1-4; 7 nucleotides match TRBD1. With 5 bases clipped from V and 8 bases from J, the junction kept 8 bases outside the gene matches. CDR1 is MGHDK, CDR2 SYGVNS, per germline. The CDR3 contains 14 residues. The CDR3 nucleotides are TGTGCCAGCAGTTCTCGGACAGGAGGGGAAAAACTGTTTTTT. Encoded protein: CASSSRTGGEKLFF.

The J gene is TRBJ2-7, the V gene TRBV7-2, with 8 bases matching TRBD1. Germline V lookup: CDR1 SGHTA, CDR2 FQGNSA. V lost 5 bases, J lost 0 bases, and 9 bases stayed unmatched. CDR3 length: 16 residues. The CDR3 sequence is CASSPRTGRSSYEQYF. As DNA, the CDR3 is TGTGCCAGCAGCCCTCGGACAGGGAGGAGCTCCTACGAGCAGTACTTC.